These 28 T cell receptor beta chains originate from one sample sequenced in a study of T cell repertoires in cytomegalovirus infection. One entry per CDR3 protein results from TCRdb running MiXCR on the reads. The sample has around 130,000 distinct CDR3 sequences; more than 7% are singletons. Sequencing was done on a sample of PBMCs. These receptors were taken from a human donor in good health (CMV status not recorded). Some clones in this sample may be carry-over from other donors' samples.

In its sample, this clonotype was seen many times. The chain joins TRBV5-1 to TRBJ2-3, with D possibly TRBD1 on 6 matching bases. This CDR3 is built from 15 residues. Germline values: CDR1 SGHRS, CDR2 YFSETQ. V lost 0 bases and J lost 8, with 16 bases in between. CDR3 loop: CASSLEIQGWGTQYF. CDR3 sequence (DNA): TGCGCCAGCAGCTTGGAGATACAGGGTTGGGGTACGCAGTATTTT. The full variable domain, in which reference TRBV5-1 and TRBJ2-3 provide the parts outside the CDR3, is KAGVTQTPRYLIKTRGQQVTLSCSPISGHRSVSWYQQTPGQGLQFLFEYFSETQRNKGNFPGRFSGRQFSNSRSEMNVSTLELGDSALYLCASSLEIQGWGTQYFGPGTRLTVL.

As to this clonotype: A much larger clone is a single base away; this may be a read error. The DNA for the CDR3 is TGTGCCAGCATGAGGGGCGCGGCTGAAGCTCTCTTT. Protein product: CASMRGAAEALF. This chain uses TRBV7-8 with TRBJ1-1, with D possibly matching TRBD1 (5 bases). CDR3 size: 12 residues. Germline CDR1 is SGHVS and CDR2 is FQNEAQ.

There are many counts of this clonotype. The rearrangement links TRBV2 to TRBJ2-5, with 10 bases that match TRBD2. J was trimmed by 4 bases and V by 1 base; bases with no gene match: 0. CDR3 size: 14 residues. Germline CDR1 SNHLY, CDR2 FYNNEI. CDR3 protein: CASSEGLAGETQYF. The CDR3 region has the DNA TGTGCCAGCAGTGAAGGACTAGCGGGAGAGACCCAGTACTTC.

This clonotype has just a few counts. The chain joins TRBV6-6 to TRBJ2-3; TRBD1 is a possible D gene (5 bases). V was trimmed by 2 bases and J by 2 bases, leaving 8 bases between them. This CDR3 region has 14 residues. Germline V gene lookup returns CDR1 MNHNY and CDR2 SVGAGI (reference sequence). The CDR3 nucleotides read TGTGCCAGCAGTTACCGCAGGGTCACAGATACGCAGTATTTT. Residues: CASSYRRVTDTQYF.

The chain is built from TRBV10-2 and TRBJ2-1; D call uncertain. Germline V gene data show CDR1 as WSHSY and CDR2 as SAAADI. Trimming left V 7 bases short and J 7 bases short, with 11 bases between. The CDR3 is 12 amino acids. This CDR3 is CASNGVGNEQFF. The CDR3 nucleotides are TGCGCCAGCAATGGTGTCGGGAATGAGCAGTTCTTC.

There are many counts of this clonotype. The chain carries TRBV2 and TRBJ2-7; 7 bases are shared with TRBD1. The CDR3 is made up of 14 amino acids. V shed 8 bases, J shed 2 bases, and the junction held 9 bases outside the gene matches. Germline loops: CDR1 SNHLY, CDR2 FYNNEI. The CDR3 DNA reads as TGTGCCAGCGGATGGCAGGGGGAAACCTACGAGCAGTACTTC. Residues: CASGWQGETYEQYF.

This clonotype was seen a handful of times. This chain connects TRBV9 to TRBJ1-2; 8 positions match TRBD1. This CDR3 is 15 amino acids long. The germline V gene has CDR1 SGDLS and CDR2 YYNGEE. The J segment lost 1 base and the V segment lost 3 bases, leaving 5 bases of the junction unmatched. CDR3 bases: TGTGCCAGCAGCGACCCGACAGGGGTTAACTATGGCTACACCTTC. Its protein is CASSDPTGVNYGYTF.

The table lists this clonotype with many counts. This chain links TRBV7-9 with TRBJ1-1, with TRBD1 matching over 7 bases. Germline lookup yields CDR1 SEHNR and CDR2 FQNEAQ (reference sequence). Trimming took 4 bases from V and 5 from J; bases not matched to a gene: 1. The CDR3 length is 12 residues. The CDR3 DNA follows: TGTGCCAGCAGCTACAGGGGAACTGAAGCTTTCTTT. Its protein product is CASSYRGTEAFF.

This clonotype has at least ten counts. The rearrangement joins TRBV7-3 to TRBJ1-1; no clear D gene. The V end lost 1 base, the J end lost 1 base, and 10 bases lay between the germline ends. The CDR3 runs 15 residues. The germline V gene encodes CDR1 SGHTA and CDR2 FQGTGA. In DNA, the CDR3 is TGTGCCAGCAGCTTAAACGCGGTTCCGAACACTGAAGCTTTCTTT. It encodes CASSLNAVPNTEAFF.

There are many counts of this clonotype. The chain couples TRBV7-2 to TRBJ2-7; the D gene is possibly TRBD1 (6 bases). V lost 10 bases and J lost 4, with 17 bases in between. CDR3 length: 13 amino acids. Per the germline V gene, CDR1 is SGHTA and CDR2 is FQGNSA. CDR3 nucleotide sequence: TGTGCCACCAGGACAGCCGCCGGTTACGAGCAGTACTTC. Translation gives CATRTAAGYEQYF.

This clonotype was counted many times. V is TRBV11-1 and J is TRBJ2-1; D is undetermined. Trimming stripped 8 bases from V and 4 bases from J, with 9 bases between. Germline V CDR1 and CDR2: SGHAT, FQDESV (reference sequence). The CDR3 totals 12 residues. The CDR3 loop is CASRTAYNEQFF. As DNA, the CDR3 is TGTGCCAGCCGAACAGCTTACAATGAGCAGTTCTTC.

In this sample, this clonotype turned up many times. The V call is TRBV5-1, the J call TRBJ1-1, with a tentative D call TRBD1 (5 bases). The CDR3 spans 14 residues. CDR1 is SGHRS and CDR2 is YFSETQ in the germline V gene. V lost 5 bases and J 0 bases, leaving 11 bases between the germline ends. CDR3 sequence: CASSPVGLNTEAFF. For the CDR3, the DNA is TGCGCCAGCAGTCCCGTGGGACTGAACACTGAAGCTTTCTTT.

This clonotype was observed a handful of times. The rearrangement uses TRBV10-3 and TRBJ1-2, with 7 bases lining up with TRBD1. Germline lookup yields CDR1 ENHRY and CDR2 SYGVKD. This CDR3 is 12 amino acids long. V lost 10 bases and J lost 8; bases outside the gene matches: 10. The CDR3 loop reads CATRGGAEGYTF. In DNA form, the CDR3 reads TGTGCCACCAGGGGGGGGGCAGAAGGCTACACCTTC.

For this clonotype: This CDR3 is missing its conserved last phenylalanine or tryptophan, likely due to a read error. The chain has TRBV5-1 and TRBJ2-1; TRBD2 matches 11 bases. Germline V gives CDR1 SGHRS, CDR2 YFSETQ. The CDR3 covers 15 residues. The V segment lost 3 bases and the J segment 4 bases; nucleotides outside the gene matches: 3. For the CDR3, the DNA is TGCGCCAGCAGCTGGGGACTAGCGGAGTACAATGAGCAGTTCATC. Translation: CASSWGLAEYNEQFI.

This clonotype was found many times. The CDR3: CASSIWTGGYEQFF. CDR3 nucleotides: TGCGCCAGCAGCATCTGGACAGGGGGCTATGAGCAGTTCTTC. This chain links TRBV5-1 with TRBJ2-1, with 11 bases aligning to TRBD1. Germline loops: CDR1 SGHRS, CDR2 YFSETQ. The CDR3 loop spans 14 amino acids. Trimming cost V 4 bases and J 8 bases; bases outside gene matches: 5.

This clonotype was recorded many times. The chain employs TRBV7-2 and TRBJ2-5; 7 nucleotides agree with TRBD2. This CDR3 comprises 14 residues. From germline, CDR1 is SGHTA and CDR2 FQGNSA. Germline trimming cut 5 bases from V and 0 bases from J; bases unmatched to any gene: 3. The CDR3 nucleotides read TGTGCCAGCAGCCGGGGGGTGTACCAAGAGACCCAGTACTTC. Protein sequence: CASSRGVYQETQYF.

There are many counts of this clonotype. The chain carries TRBV29-1 and TRBJ1-4; D perhaps matches TRBD1 (6 bases). The ends were cut back, 4 bases at V and 7 bases at J, with 22 bases in the middle. The CDR3 covers 16 residues. Germline V gene sequence: CDR1 SQVTM, CDR2 ANQGSEA. This chain's CDR3 is CSVVAFLGAVGEKLFF. The CDR3 coding sequence is TGCAGCGTTGTGGCGTTTTTGGGGGCGGTCGGTGAAAAACTGTTTTTT.

The chain is built from TRBV20-1 and TRBJ1-6; no reliable D call. The CDR3 totals 15 residues. Germline-derived CDR1 and CDR2 are DFQATT and SNEGSKA (reference sequence). V gave up 3 bases and J gave up 6 bases, with 15 bases separating them. The CDR3 DNA sequence: TGCAGTGCTAGTGCGGGCCCGACCATTAATTCACCCCTCCACTTT. This sequence encodes CSASAGPTINSPLHF.

The sample holds many counts of this clonotype. The V and J genes are TRBV4-2 and TRBJ2-7; weak D call: TRBD1 (6 bases). Between the trimmed V and J ends, which lost 1 base and 2 bases, there was a span of 9 bases. There are 14 residues in the CDR3. Germline V gene lookup returns CDR1 LGHNA and CDR2 YNFKEQ. CDR3 DNA sequence: TGTGCCAGCAGCCAAGGGCAGGGGACCTACGAGCAGTACTTC. This gives the protein CASSQGQGTYEQYF.

This clonotype was found many times. Here the CDR3 DNA reads TGCAGCGTTACGACAGGGGGCAAGACTGAAGCTTTCTTT. Its translation is CSVTTGGKTEAFF. The V gene is TRBV29-1, the J gene TRBJ1-1; TRBD1 matches at 10 bases. The CDR3 has 13 amino acids. Germline-derived CDR1 and CDR2 are SQVTM and ANQGSEA. Unmatched junction bases numbered 5, after V lost 5 bases and J lost 5 bases.

This clonotype was recorded many times. This chain links TRBV12-3 or TRBV12-4 with TRBJ2-5; D is perhaps TRBD2 (6 bases). The CDR3 runs 13 residues. Trimming stripped 6 bases from V and 4 bases from J, with 12 bases between. The CDR3 loop is CASRRDPRETQYF. CDR3 DNA: TGTGCCAGCAGGCGGGACCCCAGAGAGACCCAGTACTTC.

Concerning this clonotype: This clone may be a read error of a much larger clone one base away. V and J are TRBV5-1 and TRBJ2-1; 8 bases are shared with TRBD1. Germline CDR1 and CDR2: SGHRS and YFSETQ. CDR3 length equals 14 residues. CDR3 sequence reads: CASSLPGQGGERFF. CDR3 DNA: TGCGCCAGCAGCTTGCCCGGACAGGGCGGTGAGCGGTTCTTC.

The gene calls are TRBV28 and TRBJ1-5; no clear D. This CDR3 spans 12 amino acids. Germline CDR1 reads MDHEN; CDR2 reads SYDVKM. Trimming took 9 bases from V and 2 from J, leaving 8 bases between them. CDR3 in amino acids: CASYVGNQPQHF. CDR3 in DNA: TGTGCCAGTTACGTAGGCAATCAGCCCCAGCATTTT. The complete variable domain, with remaining parts taken from reference TRBV28 and TRBJ1-5, reads DVKVTQSSRYLVKRTGEKVFLECVQDMDHENMFWYRQDPGLGLRLIYFSYDVKMKEKGDIPEGYSVSREKKERFSLILESASTNQTSMYLCASYVGNQPQHFGDGTRLSIL.

This clonotype was detected many times. J is TRBJ1-4 and V is TRBV7-8, with D unclear. CDR3 length equals 15 residues. V dropped 1 base and J dropped 0 bases, with 6 bases sitting between them. CDR1 and CDR2 (germline): SGHVS, FQNEAQ. The CDR3 region has the DNA TGTGCCAGCAGCTTAGGGCACACAACTAATGAAAAACTGTTTTTT. Protein: CASSLGHTTNEKLFF.

This clonotype came up many times. This sequence joins TRBV11-1 and TRBJ2-5; 9 nucleotides align to TRBD2. Germline CDR1 SGHAT, CDR2 FQDESV (reference sequence). The CDR3 is made up of 16 amino acids. The V segment lost 8 bases and the J segment 3 bases; nucleotides outside the gene matches: 13. In DNA form, the CDR3 reads TGTGCCAGCCGCCGCAGGGGTAGCGGGAGAGAAGAGACCCAGTACTTC. Its protein is CASRRRGSGREETQYF.

This clonotype was detected a few times. The chain joins TRBV5-1 to TRBJ2-7, with 14 bases identical to TRBD2. CDR1 SGHRS and CDR2 YFSETQ come from the germline V gene. This CDR3 is built from 16 residues. V trimming: 4 bases; J trimming: 1 base; junction bases outside the gene matches: 4. CDR3 coding DNA: TGCGCCAGCAGCACCGGGACTAGCGGGGGATCCTACGAGCAGTACTTC. Protein sequence: CASSTGTSGGSYEQYF.

This clonotype turned up a few times. This chain connects TRBV6-1 to TRBJ1-2; D possibly corresponds to TRBD1 (6 bases). The CDR3 runs to 14 residues. V was cut by 5 bases and J by 13 bases, with 23 bases left in between. The V gene's germline CDR1 is MNHNS and CDR2 SASEGT. The DNA for the CDR3 is TGTGCCAGCAGTTCAACAGGGCTTACCGACGTGGGCACCTTC. It specifies CASSSTGLTDVGTF.

This clonotype was detected many times. Here the CDR3 DNA reads TGTGCCAGCAGTGCGGGGGGGGCTGCCGGGGAGCTGTTTTTT. The encoded protein is CASSAGGAAGELFF. The chain combines TRBV12-3 or TRBV12-4 with TRBJ2-2; TRBD2 agrees at 9 bases. V gave up 5 bases and J gave up 6 bases; unmatched junction bases: 4. The CDR3 is 14 residues long.